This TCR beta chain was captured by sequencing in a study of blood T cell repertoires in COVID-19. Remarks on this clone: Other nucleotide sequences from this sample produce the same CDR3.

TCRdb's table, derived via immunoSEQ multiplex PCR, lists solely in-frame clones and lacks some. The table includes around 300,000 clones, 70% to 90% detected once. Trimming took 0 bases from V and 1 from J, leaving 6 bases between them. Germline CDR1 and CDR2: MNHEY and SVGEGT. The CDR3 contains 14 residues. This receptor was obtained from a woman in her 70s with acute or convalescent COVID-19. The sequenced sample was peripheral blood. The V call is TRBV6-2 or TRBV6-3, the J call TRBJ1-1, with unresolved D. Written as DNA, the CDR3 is TGTGCCAGCAGTTACTCAAGAGGGAACACTGAAGCTTTCTTT. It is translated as CASSYSRGNTEAFF.